This T cell receptor beta chain was profiled in a study of blood T cell repertoires in COVID-19 (TCRdb year 2020). Context from the whole study: The collaborator samples originated in the United States, Italy and Spain and spanned the acute and convalescent phases of COVID-19. Samples were obtained from the ongoing ImmuneRACE study (first 160 participants) and from 1,000 to 1,500 subjects provided by 6 global collaborators. Subjects who had been exposed to COVID-19, were actively infected with it, or had recovered from it provided the deeply sampled blood TCRbeta repertoires that made up the dataset. A freely available public database, intended as a resource for researchers studying the immune response to SARS-CoV-2, is where the repertoires were released. A de-identified subject ID, COVID-19 status, age in years and sex were almost always included in the sample metadata. The prospective study material was composed of cDNA or gDNA derived from T cells, B-cell-depleted T cells, or PBMCs. Where available, HLA class I and class II types were obtained from metadata supplied by the sample provider rather than from assay-based typing. Overall results and qualifications from the work: Clinical and demographic metadata were provided uncurated, with the amount varying by source and participant.

The immunoSEQ Assay, a bias-controlled multiplex PCR, was used to amplify TCRbeta CDR3 regions from genomic DNA. As for the original processing: The number of nucleated cells in each sample was estimated from the amplification of reference gene primers within the assay. Sequence reads were collapsed and filtered to measure the absolute abundance of every unique TCRbeta CDR3 rearrangement. For each sample, productive Simpson clonality was calculated as the square root of Simpson's diversity index across productive rearrangements. TCRdb mirrors the immuneACCESS table, restricted to in-frame sequences. Some clones are absent from its copies; in checked studies, under half trace to an unresolved V gene, and the reason for the others is unknown. V and J calls and clone size follow that table, whereas D and trimming were derived from the DNA. The sample contains over 100,000 clones, roughly four fifths of them found a single time. The ten largest clones take up 3.5% to 5.5% of the sample.

Each collaborating institution followed its own protocols to collect whole blood in K2EDTA tubes. For TCRbeta analysis, collaborators shipped samples as frozen whole blood, isolated PBMCs, or DNA extracted from either of those sample types. Concerning this clone: There is no known antigen for this receptor. No base qualities exist here, and no much larger clone lies one base off it.

Material for sequencing was peripheral blood. This TCR was recovered from a woman in her 70s with acute or convalescent COVID-19.

The nucleotide sequence is TGTGCCAGCAGCAAGGACAGGGGTTCAGCTTTCTTT. It translates as CASSKDRGSAFF. The chain links TRBV11-2 with TRBJ1-1; 9 bases in the middle match TRBD1. The CDR1 and CDR2 encoded by the germline V gene are SGHAT and FQNNGV. The CDR3 holds 12 amino acids from the cysteine to the phenylalanine. Only the CDR3 DNA is retained, 36 bases long and in frame from the first base. The junction shows trimming of 5 bases on V and 10 bases on J, and the gene matches do not reach 5 bases of it.